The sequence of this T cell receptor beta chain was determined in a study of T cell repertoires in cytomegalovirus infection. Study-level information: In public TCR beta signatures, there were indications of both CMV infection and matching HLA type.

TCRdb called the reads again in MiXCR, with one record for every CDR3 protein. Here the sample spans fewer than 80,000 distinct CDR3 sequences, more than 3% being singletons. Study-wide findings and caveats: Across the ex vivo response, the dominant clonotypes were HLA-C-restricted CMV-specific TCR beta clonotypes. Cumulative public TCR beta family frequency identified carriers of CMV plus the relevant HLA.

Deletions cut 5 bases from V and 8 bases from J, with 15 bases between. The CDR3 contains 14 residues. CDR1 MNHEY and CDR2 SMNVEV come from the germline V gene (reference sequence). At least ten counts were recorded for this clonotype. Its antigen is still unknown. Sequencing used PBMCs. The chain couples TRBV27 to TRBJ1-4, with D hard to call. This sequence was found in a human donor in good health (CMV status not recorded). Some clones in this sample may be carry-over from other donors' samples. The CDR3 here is CASSLKGVGEKLFF. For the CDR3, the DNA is TGTGCCAGCAGTCTAAAGGGTGTGGGGGAAAAACTGTTTTTT.